These 30 T cell receptor beta chains were all obtained from the same sample, sequenced in a study of cytomegalovirus exposure and HLA in healthy donors. PCR amplification relied on 60 Vbeta primers (plus 13 Jbeta primers). Here immunoSEQ multiplex PCR was the method, and the copy in TCRdb shows in-frame clones only, minus some. Among around 100,000 clones, about four fifths were seen once, and the ten largest hold around 1.9%. Material: PBMCs. These receptor sequences come from a man aged 18 to 35 in good health and CMV-seronegative.

The rearrangement links TRBV19 to TRBJ1-5, with D hard to call. V lost 3 bases, J lost 5 bases, and 11 bases lay in between. The germline gives CDR1 LNHDA, CDR2 SQIVND (reference sequence). The CDR3 totals 14 residues. The CDR3 sequence is CASSITTWDQPQHF. The CDR3 DNA follows: TGTGCCAGTAGTATTACGACATGGGATCAGCCCCAGCATTTT.

The J gene is TRBJ2-7, the V gene TRBV9, with 8 bases matching TRBD1. CDR1 and CDR2 from the germline V gene are SGDLS and YYNGEE. V lost 5 bases and J lost 7; bases outside the gene matches: 11. The length of the CDR3 is 14 residues. Here the CDR3 reads CASSKDRGTREQYF. Here the CDR3 DNA reads TGTGCCAGCAGTAAAGACAGGGGCACGCGGGAGCAGTACTTC.

This chain connects TRBV2 to TRBJ1-2, with 9 bases identical to TRBD1. Germline values: CDR1 SNHLY, CDR2 FYNNEI. CDR3 length: 15 residues. V trimming: 0 bases; J trimming: 4 bases; junction bases outside the gene matches: 3. CDR3 sequence: CASSEATGGGYGYTF. The CDR3 nucleotides are TGTGCCAGCAGTGAAGCGACAGGGGGGGGCTATGGCTACACCTTC.

The chain couples TRBV7-6 to TRBJ1-6, with 7 bases matching TRBD1. V lost 5 bases and J lost 9; bases outside the gene matches: 13. Germline CDR1 and CDR2: SGHVS and FNYEAQ. The CDR3 loop spans 16 amino acids. The CDR3: CASSVETGTVRSPLHF. CDR3 DNA sequence: TGTGCCAGCAGCGTCGAAACCGGGACAGTTCGTTCACCCCTCCACTTT.

The J gene is TRBJ1-1, the V gene TRBV2; D might be TRBD1 (5 bases). The V gene's germline CDR1 is SNHLY and CDR2 FYNNEI. The CDR3 has 15 amino acids. Trimming left V 5 bases short and J 6 bases short, with 19 bases between. The CDR3 DNA reads TGTGCCAGCAGTCGGGAGGACACAGGTTTCTCTGAAGCTTTCTTT. As protein: CASSREDTGFSEAFF.

The chain combines TRBV19 with TRBJ2-7; 12 bases map to TRBD1. The V gene end was trimmed by 4 bases and the J gene end by 5 bases; junction bases not matched to a gene: 3. The CDR3 contains 14 residues. CDR1 and CDR2 (germline): LNHDA, SQIVND (reference sequence). CDR3 nucleotides: TGTGCCAGTAGTACTAGGGACAGGGGGCACGAGCAGTACTTC. Its protein is CASSTRDRGHEQYF. Together with reference TRBV19 and TRBJ2-7, the CDR3 gives the full variable domain: DGGITQSPKYLFRKEGQNVTLSCEQNLNHDAMYWYRQDPGQGLRLIYYSQIVNDFQKGDIAEGYSVSREKKESFPLTVTSAQKNPTAFYLCASSTRDRGHEQYFGPGTRLTVT.

Here the CDR3 DNA reads TGTGCCATCACCCAGGGGGCCGCCTACGAGCAGTACTTC. The encoded protein is CAITQGAAYEQYF. V is TRBV10-3 and J is TRBJ2-7; 8 bases are a match to TRBD1. V trimming: 7 bases; J trimming: 2 bases; junction bases outside the gene matches: 4. This CDR3 is built from 13 residues. The V gene's germline CDR1 is ENHRY and CDR2 SYGVKD.

V usage is TRBV11-3 and J usage is TRBJ2-7, with D perhaps matching TRBD1 (6 bases). The length of the CDR3 is 16 residues. Trimming stripped 1 base from V and 4 bases from J, with 17 bases between. Germline CDR1 is SGHNT and CDR2 is YENEEA. Here the CDR3 DNA reads TGTGCCAGCAGCTTAGGAGCAGGGGCGGACTCATACGAGCAGTACTTC. Its translation is CASSLGAGADSYEQYF.

This CDR3 reads CASSYATGSEAFF. Here the CDR3 DNA reads TGTGCCAGCAGTTACGCGACAGGGTCTGAAGCTTTCTTT. This rearrangement joins TRBV6-5 to TRBJ1-1, with 7 positions matching TRBD1. The CDR3 loop spans 13 amino acids. J was trimmed by 6 bases and V by 2 bases; bases with no gene match: 3. Per the germline V gene, CDR1 is MNHEY and CDR2 is SVGAGI.

The V call is TRBV19, the J call TRBJ1-2, with D hard to call. Germline CDR1 LNHDA, CDR2 SQIVND (reference sequence). The CDR3 covers 12 residues. V dropped 5 bases and J dropped 8 bases, with 12 bases sitting between them. The CDR3 DNA sequence: TGTGCCAGTAGTGGGCCCCGAACGGGCTACACCTTC. Protein: CASSGPRTGYTF.

The V call is TRBV30, the J call TRBJ1-1; D is undetermined. Germline-derived CDR1 and CDR2 are GTSNPN and SVGIG (reference sequence). The V end was cut by 7 bases, the J end by 3 bases, with 15 bases between. The CDR3 runs to 13 residues. CDR3 sequence: CASRLGSDTEAFF. As DNA, the CDR3 is TGTGCCTCGAGACTAGGGAGCGACACTGAAGCTTTCTTT.

The chain joins TRBV5-1 to TRBJ1-4; TRBD1 agrees at 7 bases. Germline values: CDR1 SGHRS, CDR2 YFSETQ. The V segment lost 3 bases and the J segment 4 bases; nucleotides outside the gene matches: 3. This CDR3 is built from 14 residues. The DNA of the CDR3 is TGCGCCAGCAGCTCTCAGGGGGATAATGAAAAACTGTTTTTT. This gives the protein CASSSQGDNEKLFF.

The V gene is TRBV15, the J gene TRBJ2-5; D gene unclear. CDR1 LNHNV and CDR2 YYDKDF come from the germline V gene (reference sequence). This CDR3 is built from 15 residues. The V end was cut by 0 bases, the J end by 4 bases, with 12 bases between. CDR3 sequence (DNA): TGTGCCACCAGCAGAGATAGAGGCTGGTCAGAGACCCAGTACTTC. It is translated as CATSRDRGWSETQYF.

This clone appeared a single time. The V gene is TRBV5-4, the J gene TRBJ1-1; TRBD1 aligns across 10 bases. Germline V CDR1 and CDR2: SGHNT, YYREEE (reference sequence). V shed 3 bases, J shed 3 bases, and the junction held 11 bases outside the gene matches. The CDR3 is 17 amino acids. This CDR3 is CASSSPGTGELDTEAFF. CDR3 sequence (DNA): TGTGCCAGCAGCTCACCCGGGACAGGGGAACTCGACACTGAAGCTTTCTTT. Drawing the rest from reference TRBV5-4 and TRBJ1-1, the complete variable domain is ETGVTQSPTHLIKTRGQQVTLRCSSQSGHNTVSWYQQALGQGPQFIFQYYREEENGRGNFPPRFSGLQFPNYSSELNVNALELDDSALYLCASSSPGTGELDTEAFFGQGTRLTVV.

The V and J genes are TRBV28 and TRBJ2-3; 7 bases map to TRBD2. J was trimmed by 5 bases and V by 7 bases; bases with no gene match: 15. The length of the CDR3 is 16 residues. In germline, CDR1 is MDHEN, CDR2 SYDVKM. The CDR3 DNA sequence: TGTGCCAGCATCCCTCTCCGGGCGGGAGCAAAAGATACGCAGTATTTT. This codes for CASIPLRAGAKDTQYF.

Worth noting for this clone: This CDR3 is also generated by other DNA sequences in the sample. The rearrangement links TRBV6-1 to TRBJ1-5; D gene ambiguous. Between the trimmed V and J ends, which lost 0 bases and 4 bases, there was a span of 10 bases. Germline V gives CDR1 MNHNS, CDR2 SASEGT. The CDR3 consists of 15 residues. CDR3: CASSEAAAENQPQHF. In nucleotides, the CDR3 is TGTGCCAGCAGTGAAGCGGCGGCCGAGAATCAGCCCCAGCATTTT.

The rearrangement uses TRBV27 and TRBJ2-1, with D possibly TRBD2 on 6 matching bases. Between the trimmed V and J ends, which lost 1 base and 9 bases, there was a span of 16 bases. Germline CDR1 is MNHEY and CDR2 is SMNVEV (reference sequence). The CDR3 loop spans 15 amino acids. CDR3 loop: CASSLYPQTSIEQFF. The CDR3 nucleotides are TGTGCCAGCAGTTTATACCCCCAAACTAGCATTGAGCAGTTCTTC.

The chain joins TRBV20-1 to TRBJ2-2; D ambiguous. The germline CDR1 and CDR2 sequences are DFQATT and SNEGSKA (reference sequence). The CDR3 is 11 residues long. V was clipped by 5 bases and J by 5 bases, with 6 bases between them. The CDR3 protein is CSAYLTGELFF. CDR3 sequence (DNA): TGCAGTGCTTATCTAACCGGGGAGCTGTTTTTT.

V and J are TRBV6-6 and TRBJ1-3; 7 positions agree with TRBD1. V was pared by 5 bases and J by 4 bases, with 8 bases of the junction left unmatched. In germline, CDR1 is MNHNY, CDR2 SVGAGI (reference sequence). The CDR3 runs 15 residues. The CDR3: CASSLGTAEGNTIYF. CDR3 coding DNA: TGTGCCAGCAGTCTTGGGACAGCTGAGGGAAACACCATATATTTT.

This chain links TRBV2 with TRBJ1-5; 7 bases are shared with TRBD1. CDR3 length: 17 residues. After removal of 4 bases from V and 2 bases from J, the junction contained 11 bases not matched to a gene. Per the germline V gene, CDR1 is SNHLY and CDR2 is FYNNEI. CDR3 in amino acids: CASSGQGSKWGNQPQHF. As DNA, the CDR3 is TGTGCCAGCAGTGGACAGGGTAGCAAGTGGGGCAATCAGCCCCAGCATTTT.

CDR3 nucleotide sequence: TGCGCCAGCAGTGAGGGCAACACAGATACGCAGTATTTT. Translating gives CASSEGNTDTQYF. This sequence joins TRBV10-1 and TRBJ2-3; D is unclear. Trimming took off 2 bases at V and 2 bases at J, with 5 bases between the two ends. The CDR3 loop spans 13 amino acids. Looked up from germline, CDR1 is WNHNN and CDR2 is SYGVQD (reference sequence).

This chain uses TRBV4-2 with TRBJ2-4; possible D gene TRBD2, 6 bases. Trimming took off 3 bases at V and 2 bases at J, with 14 bases between the two ends. The CDR3 sequence is 16 residues long. CDR1 is LGHNA and CDR2 is YNFKEQ in the germline V gene. CDR3 loop: CASSHPVAVTKNIQYF. The CDR3 DNA sequence: TGTGCCAGCAGCCATCCCGTAGCGGTCACCAAAAACATTCAGTACTTC.

The rearrangement uses TRBV5-1 and TRBJ2-2; TRBD2 matches at 10 bases. V shed 2 bases, J shed 1 base, and the junction held 2 bases outside the gene matches. The germline CDR1 and CDR2 sequences are SGHRS and YFSETQ. This CDR3 is 16 amino acids long. The CDR3 DNA is TGCGCCAGCAGCTTATGGACTAGCGGGAACACCGGGGAGCTGTTTTTT. Protein product: CASSLWTSGNTGELFF.

The chain combines TRBV10-2 with TRBJ2-7, with 12 positions matching TRBD2. Germline V CDR1 and CDR2: WSHSY, SAAADI. CDR3 length equals 14 residues. J was trimmed by 12 bases and V by 5 bases; bases with no gene match: 11. The CDR3 DNA follows: TGCGCCAGCAGTCCAGGGGGCTCTAGCGGGAGGGCGTACTTC. As protein: CASSPGGSSGRAYF.

This clone came up a few times. CDR3 sequence reads: CASSDGGLLNIQYF. The CDR3 region has the DNA TGCGCCAGCAGTGACGGAGGATTATTAAACATTCAGTACTTC. The chain has TRBV10-2 and TRBJ2-4; D might be TRBD2 (5 bases). The CDR3 length is 14 residues. Germline V CDR1 and CDR2: WSHSY, SAAADI. The V end lost 3 bases, the J end lost 6 bases, and 12 bases lay between the germline ends.

The chain couples TRBV5-6 to TRBJ2-7, with TRBD2 matching 8 bases. Germline-derived CDR1 and CDR2 are SGHDT and YYEEEE. This CDR3 is built from 16 residues. V lost 4 bases to trimming and J lost 0 bases; unmatched junction nucleotides: 9. DNA of the CDR3: TGTGCCAGCAGCACGGTCGGCGGGAGGCCCTCCTACGAGCAGTACTTC. Its protein is CASSTVGGRPSYEQYF.

The chain uses TRBV7-9 and TRBJ2-5, with D possibly being TRBD2 (6 bases). CDR3 length: 14 amino acids. V was pared by 5 bases and J by 2 bases, with 12 bases between. Germline V gene lookup returns CDR1 SEHNR and CDR2 FQNEAQ (reference sequence). This CDR3 is CASSVRREQETQYF. The CDR3 DNA follows: TGTGCCAGCAGCGTGCGGAGGGAACAAGAGACCCAGTACTTC.

The chain uses TRBV7-2 and TRBJ2-7; 10 positions match TRBD2. The CDR3 is made up of 18 amino acids. V lost 4 bases to trimming and J lost 3 bases; unmatched junction nucleotides: 15. Germline CDR1 reads SGHTA; CDR2 reads FQGNSA. The CDR3 loop reads CASSSNLGGLAFHYEQYF. CDR3 sequence (DNA): TGTGCCAGCAGCTCGAACCTCGGGGGACTAGCGTTTCACTACGAGCAGTACTTC. Complete variable domain (other parts from reference TRBV7-2 and TRBJ2-7): GAGVSQSPSNKVTEKGKDVELRCDPISGHTALYWYRQSLGQGLEFLIYFQGNSAPDKSGLPSDRFSAERTGGSVSTLTIQRTQQEDSAVYLCASSSNLGGLAFHYEQYFGPGTRLTVT.

V usage is TRBV2 and J usage is TRBJ2-1; 8 bases map to TRBD2. CDR3 length equals 15 residues. With 6 bases clipped from V and 5 bases from J, the junction kept 9 bases outside the gene matches. Germline V gene data show CDR1 as SNHLY and CDR2 as FYNNEI. DNA of the CDR3: TGTGCCAGCAGGGTTAGCGGGAATGCCCACAATGAGCAGTTCTTC. It yields the protein CASRVSGNAHNEQFF. Looking up the rest from reference TRBV2 and TRBJ2-1 gives the full variable domain: EPEVTQTPSHQVTQMGQEVILRCVPISNHLYFYWYRQILGQKVEFLVSFYNNEISEKSEIFDDQFSVERPDGSNFTLKIRSTKLEDSAMYFCASRVSGNAHNEQFFGPGTRLTVL.

The chain joins TRBV10-1 to TRBJ2-5; 10 bases are shared with TRBD2. Germline loops: CDR1 WNHNN, CDR2 SYGVQD (reference sequence). J was trimmed by 5 bases and V by 8 bases; bases with no gene match: 5. The CDR3 spans 13 residues. The CDR3 DNA is TGCGCCAGCCAGCGGGAGGGTTGGGAGACCCAGTACTTC. This sequence encodes CASQREGWETQYF.